This record concerns one TCR beta chain sequence. Its specificity is unknown. The source of the sample is a study of shared clonotypes between healthy human individuals. This CDR3 is built from 12 residues. Germline V CDR1 and CDR2: GTSNPN, SVGIG (reference sequence). V gave up 1 base and J gave up 9 bases, with 10 bases separating them. Study-level findings and limits: Owing to a small donor count, the genetic and exposure-history diversity represented was limited.

Here immunoSEQ multiplex PCR was the method, and the copy in TCRdb shows in-frame clones only, minus some. The repertoire has hundreds of thousands of clones, about 79% of them found once; the top ten carry 13%. This TCR came from a middle-aged woman in good health. Some clones in this sample may be carry-over from other donors' samples. Specimen: PBMCs. The chain recombines TRBV30 with TRBJ2-1; D call uncertain. The CDR3 DNA is TGTGCCTGGAGTGCTCAGGTTAGTGAGCAGTTCTTC. Encoded protein: CAWSAQVSEQFF. Filled out from reference TRBV30 and TRBJ2-1, the complete variable domain reads SQTIHQWPATLVQPVGSPLSLECTVEGTSNPNLYWYRQAAGRGLQLLFYSVGIGQISSEVPQNLSASRPQDRQFILSSKKLLLSDSGFYLCAWSAQVSEQFFGPGTRLTVL.